Shown below are 2 T cell receptor beta chains from a single sample sequenced in a study of spatial heterogeneity in lung cancer. Each CDR3 protein is one row after TCRdb ran MiXCR on the 5' RACE reads. This sample has 90,000 or so distinct CDR3 sequences, with around 9% found just once. Time point defined: sample taken at primary tumor resection. From tumor, nontumor lung or frozen PBMC, whole RNA was taken unsorted for sequencing. The specimen was PBMCs, collected at surgery. The source is a male donor with early-stage non-small cell lung cancer.

This clonotype appeared many times. This chain uses TRBV6-2 or TRBV6-3 with TRBJ1-2; 7 positions agree with TRBD1. Germline V lookup: CDR1 MNHEY, CDR2 SVGEGT. The CDR3 runs 15 residues. Losses at the gene ends were 0 bases for V and 8 bases for J; bases not matched to a gene: 9. Here the CDR3 reads CASSYSSTGFNGYTF. As DNA, the CDR3 is TGTGCCAGCAGTTACTCTTCGACAGGGTTCAACGGCTACACCTTC.

This chain links TRBV5-1 with TRBJ2-7, with D hard to call. V lost 4 bases and J 2 bases, leaving 16 bases between the germline ends. CDR1 is SGHRS, CDR2 YFSETQ, per germline. The CDR3 spans 15 residues. The CDR3 nucleotides read TGCGCCAGCAGCCCCGGACCCCCACGGGCCTACGAGCAGTACTTC. Translation gives CASSPGPPRAYEQYF.